The present TCR beta chain was sequenced within a study of blood T cell repertoires in COVID-19. At the level of the study: The samples span acute and convalescent COVID-19 from the United States, Italy and Spain.

The germline CDR1 and CDR2 sequences are SGHTA and FQGNSA. The CDR3 spans 15 residues. V was clipped by 3 bases and J by 1 base; unmatched bases: 4. The method was immunoSEQ multiplex PCR; TCRdb's version includes in-frame clones alone and lacks a portion of them. The data contain 150,000 to 200,000 clones, about 80% of them seen just once; the ten biggest clones take up roughly 9.6%. Sequencing input: PBMCs or T cells enriched from blood (not recorded which). The chain uses TRBV7-2 and TRBJ1-1; 8 bases map to TRBD1. This clonotype was obtained from a middle-aged man who had recovered from COVID-19. CDR3 sequence: CASSFGDRRNTEAFF. Here the CDR3 DNA reads TGTGCCAGCAGCTTTGGGGACAGGAGGAACACTGAAGCTTTCTTT.